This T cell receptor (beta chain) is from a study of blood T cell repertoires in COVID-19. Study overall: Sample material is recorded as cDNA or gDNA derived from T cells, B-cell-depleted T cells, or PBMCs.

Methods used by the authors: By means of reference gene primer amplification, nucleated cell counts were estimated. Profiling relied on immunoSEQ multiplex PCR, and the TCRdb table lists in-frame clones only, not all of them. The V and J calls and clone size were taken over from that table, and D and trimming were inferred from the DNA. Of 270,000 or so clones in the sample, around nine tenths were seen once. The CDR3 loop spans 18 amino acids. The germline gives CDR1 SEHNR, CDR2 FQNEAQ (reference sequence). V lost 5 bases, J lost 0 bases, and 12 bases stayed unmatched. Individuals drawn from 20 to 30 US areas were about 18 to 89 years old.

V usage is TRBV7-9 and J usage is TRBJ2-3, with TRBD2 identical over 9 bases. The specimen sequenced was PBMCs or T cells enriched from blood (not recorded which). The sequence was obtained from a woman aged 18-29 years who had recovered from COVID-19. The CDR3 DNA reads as TGTGCCAGCAGCCCGGCTAGCGGGATGTCCTCTAGCACAGATACGCAGTATTTT. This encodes CASSPASGMSSSTDTQYF.